The subject of this entry is one T cell receptor (beta chain). Its antigen is still unknown. This sample is part of a study of CD8+CD57+ T cells in acquired aplastic anemia. For the study at large: Mean yield of DNA from sorted CD4+ and CD8+ cells was approximately 3 ug.

Using genomic DNA as the template, TCR beta VDJ and CDR3 profiling was carried out. TCRdb itself ran the reads through MiXCR, one entry per CDR3 protein. Here the sample spans 150,000 to 200,000 distinct CDR3 sequences, about three fifths being singletons. The V and J ends lost 4 bases and 7 bases respectively, with 11 bases between them. The germline gives CDR1 MNHEY, CDR2 SMNVEV (reference sequence). The length of the CDR3 is 13 residues. General study points: Patients and controls had in common approximately 29 CD8+ CDR3 sequences. A significant difference in CD8+ Simpson's diversity between patients and controls was not found.

The genes are TRBV27 and TRBJ1-5, with D possibly matching TRBD1 (5 bases). The sequencing sample was made of sorted CD4+, CD8+, or CD8+CD57+ T cells (not recorded which) from PBMCs. This receptor was identified in a human donor with severe aplastic anemia or a healthy control (not recorded which). CDR3: CASSSRDLQPQHF. The DNA of the CDR3 is TGTGCCAGCAGTTCCCGGGACTTACAGCCCCAGCATTTT.